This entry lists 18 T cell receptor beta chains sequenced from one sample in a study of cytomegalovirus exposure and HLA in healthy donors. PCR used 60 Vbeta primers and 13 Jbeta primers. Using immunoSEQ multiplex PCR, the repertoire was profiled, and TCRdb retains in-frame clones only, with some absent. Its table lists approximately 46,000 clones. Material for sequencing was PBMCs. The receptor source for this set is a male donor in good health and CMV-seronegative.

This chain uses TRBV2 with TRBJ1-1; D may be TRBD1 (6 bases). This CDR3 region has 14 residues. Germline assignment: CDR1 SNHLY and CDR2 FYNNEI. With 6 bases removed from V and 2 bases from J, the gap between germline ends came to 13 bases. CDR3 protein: CASSPVDRNTEAFF. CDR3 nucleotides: TGTGCCAGCAGCCCTGTGGACAGAAACACTGAAGCTTTCTTT.

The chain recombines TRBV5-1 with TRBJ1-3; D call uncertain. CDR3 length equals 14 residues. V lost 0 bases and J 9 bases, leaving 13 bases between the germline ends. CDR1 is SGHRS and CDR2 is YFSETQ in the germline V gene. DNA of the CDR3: TGCGCCAGCAGCTTGGCCGGACTTTCTGGCACCATATATTTT. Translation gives CASSLAGLSGTIYF.

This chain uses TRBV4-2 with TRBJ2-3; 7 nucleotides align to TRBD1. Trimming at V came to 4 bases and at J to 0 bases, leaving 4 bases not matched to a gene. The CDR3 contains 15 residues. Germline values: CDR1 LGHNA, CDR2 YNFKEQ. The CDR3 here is CASSRSGQSTDTQYF. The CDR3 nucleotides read TGTGCCAGCAGCCGGTCGGGACAGAGCACAGATACGCAGTATTTT.

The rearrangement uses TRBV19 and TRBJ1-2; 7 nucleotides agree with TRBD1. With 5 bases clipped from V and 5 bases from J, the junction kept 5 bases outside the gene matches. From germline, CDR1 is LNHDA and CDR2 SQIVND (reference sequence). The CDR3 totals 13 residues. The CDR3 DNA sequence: TGTGCCAGTAGTGCCCAGGGGGGTTATGGCTACACCTTC. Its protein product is CASSAQGGYGYTF.

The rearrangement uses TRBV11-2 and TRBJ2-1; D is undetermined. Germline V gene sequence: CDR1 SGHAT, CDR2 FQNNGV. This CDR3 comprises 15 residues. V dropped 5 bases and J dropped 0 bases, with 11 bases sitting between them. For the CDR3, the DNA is TGTGCCAGCAGCACGGGTCTGAGCTCCTACAATGAGCAGTTCTTC. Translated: CASSTGLSSYNEQFF. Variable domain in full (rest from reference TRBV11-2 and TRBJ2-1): EAGVAQSPRYKIIEKRQSVAFWCNPISGHATLYWYQQILGQGPKLLIQFQNNGVVDDSQLPKDRFSAERLKGVDSTLKIQPAKLEDSAVYLCASSTGLSSYNEQFFGPGTRLTVL.

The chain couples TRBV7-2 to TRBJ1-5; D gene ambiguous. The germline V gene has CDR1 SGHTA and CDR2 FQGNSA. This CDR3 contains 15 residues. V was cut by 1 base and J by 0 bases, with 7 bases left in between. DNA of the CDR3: TGTGCCAGCAGCTTAGGAGGGATTAGCAATCAGCCCCAGCATTTT. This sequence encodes CASSLGGISNQPQHF.

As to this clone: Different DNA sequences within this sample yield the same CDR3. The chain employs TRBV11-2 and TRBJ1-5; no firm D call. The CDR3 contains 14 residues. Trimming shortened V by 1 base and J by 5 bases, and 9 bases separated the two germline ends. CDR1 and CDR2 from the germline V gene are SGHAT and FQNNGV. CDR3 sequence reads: CASSLGGGDQPQHF. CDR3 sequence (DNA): TGTGCCAGCAGCTTAGGAGGCGGGGATCAGCCCCAGCATTTT.

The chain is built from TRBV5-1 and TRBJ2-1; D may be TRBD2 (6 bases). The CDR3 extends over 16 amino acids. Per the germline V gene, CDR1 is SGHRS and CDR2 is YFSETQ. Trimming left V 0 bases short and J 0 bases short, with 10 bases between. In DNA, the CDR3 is TGCGCCAGCAGCTTGGTTCAGGGAGGCTCCTACAATGAGCAGTTCTTC. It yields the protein CASSLVQGGSYNEQFF.

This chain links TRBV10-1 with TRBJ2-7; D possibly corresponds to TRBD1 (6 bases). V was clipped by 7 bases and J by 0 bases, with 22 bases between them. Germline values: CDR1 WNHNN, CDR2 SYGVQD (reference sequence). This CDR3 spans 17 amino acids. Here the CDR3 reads CASTNPNQGYPSYEQYF. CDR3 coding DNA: TGCGCCAGCACCAATCCAAACCAGGGGTATCCCTCCTACGAGCAGTACTTC.

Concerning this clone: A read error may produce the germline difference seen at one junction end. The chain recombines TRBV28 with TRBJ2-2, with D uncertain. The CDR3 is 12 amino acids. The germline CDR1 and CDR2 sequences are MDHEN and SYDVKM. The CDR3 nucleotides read TGTGCCAGCAGTTCCAACATCGGGGAGCTGTTTTTT. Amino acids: CASSSNIGELFF.

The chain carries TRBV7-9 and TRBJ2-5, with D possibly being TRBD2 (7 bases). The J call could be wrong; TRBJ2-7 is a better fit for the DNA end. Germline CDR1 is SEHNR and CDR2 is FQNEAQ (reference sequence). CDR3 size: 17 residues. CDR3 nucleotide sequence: TGTGCCAGCAGCCGCTTAGGGGGGGGCGGCAGTCCGGGCGAGCAGTACTTC. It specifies CASSRLGGGGSPGEQYF.

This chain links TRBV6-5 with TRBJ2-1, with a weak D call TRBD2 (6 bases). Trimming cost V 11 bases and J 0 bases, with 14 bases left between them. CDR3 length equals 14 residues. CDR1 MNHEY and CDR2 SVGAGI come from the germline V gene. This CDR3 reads CAGETGSSYNEQFF. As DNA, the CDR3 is TGTGCCGGGGAGACCGGGAGCTCCTACAATGAGCAGTTCTTC.

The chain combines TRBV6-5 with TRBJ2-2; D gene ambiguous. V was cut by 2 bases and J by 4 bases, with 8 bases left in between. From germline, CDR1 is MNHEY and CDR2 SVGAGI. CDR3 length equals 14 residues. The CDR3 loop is CASSYQRITGELFF. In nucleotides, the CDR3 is TGTGCCAGCAGTTACCAGAGGATCACCGGGGAGCTGTTTTTT.

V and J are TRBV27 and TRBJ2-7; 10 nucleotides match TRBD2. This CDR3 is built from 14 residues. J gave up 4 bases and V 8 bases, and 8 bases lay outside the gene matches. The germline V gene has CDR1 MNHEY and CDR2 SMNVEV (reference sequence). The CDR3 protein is CASRLAGGHYEQYF. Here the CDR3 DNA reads TGTGCCAGCCGCTTAGCGGGAGGTCATTACGAGCAGTACTTC.

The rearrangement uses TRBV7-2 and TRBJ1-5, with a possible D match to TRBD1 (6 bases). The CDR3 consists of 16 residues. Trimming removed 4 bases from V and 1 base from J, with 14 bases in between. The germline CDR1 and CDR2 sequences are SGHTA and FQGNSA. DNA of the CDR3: TGTGCCAGCAGCTCCCCAACAGGGTTGAGCAATCAGCCCCAGCATTTT. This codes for CASSSPTGLSNQPQHF.

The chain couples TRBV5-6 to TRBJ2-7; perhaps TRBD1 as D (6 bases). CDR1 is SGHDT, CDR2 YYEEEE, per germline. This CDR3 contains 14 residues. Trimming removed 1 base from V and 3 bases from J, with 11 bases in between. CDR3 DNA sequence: TGTGCCAGCAGCTTGCAGGACAGAGGCTACGAGCAGTACTTC. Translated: CASSLQDRGYEQYF.

CDR3 in amino acids: CASSPQGANYGYTF. The CDR3 DNA sequence: TGTGCCAGCTCACCACAGGGGGCTAACTATGGCTACACCTTC. The V call is TRBV18, the J call TRBJ1-2, with D possibly being TRBD1 (6 bases). CDR1 is KGHSH and CDR2 is LQKENI in the germline V gene. The CDR3 is made up of 14 amino acids. Trimming took 1 base from V and 0 from J, leaving 6 bases between them.

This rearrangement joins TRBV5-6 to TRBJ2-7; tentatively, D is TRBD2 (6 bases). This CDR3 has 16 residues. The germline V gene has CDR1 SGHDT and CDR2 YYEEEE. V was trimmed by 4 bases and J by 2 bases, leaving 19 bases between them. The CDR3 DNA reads TGTGCCAGCAGCCCCCCCCCTAGGGAGGTGGCCTACGAGCAGTACTTC. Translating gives CASSPPPREVAYEQYF.